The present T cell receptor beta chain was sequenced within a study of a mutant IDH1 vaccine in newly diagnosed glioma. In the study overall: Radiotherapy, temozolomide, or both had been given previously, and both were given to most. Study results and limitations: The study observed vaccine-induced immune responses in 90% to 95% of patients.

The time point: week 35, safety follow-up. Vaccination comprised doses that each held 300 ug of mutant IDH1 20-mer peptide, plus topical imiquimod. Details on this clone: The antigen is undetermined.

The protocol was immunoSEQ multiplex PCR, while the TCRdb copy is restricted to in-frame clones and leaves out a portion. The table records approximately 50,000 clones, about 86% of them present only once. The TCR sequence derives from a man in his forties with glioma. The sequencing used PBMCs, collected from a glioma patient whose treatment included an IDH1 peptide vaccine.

In nucleotides, the CDR3 is TGTGCCAGCAGCTTAGGGGGGACAGTACGACGGGAGACCCAGTACTTC. Translated, it gives CASSLGGTVRRETQYF. V is TRBV7-2 and J is TRBJ2-5, with 7 bases that match TRBD1. V dropped 1 base and J dropped 5; count of bases not matched to a gene: 10. The CDR3 spans 16 residues. The germline V gene has CDR1 SGHTA and CDR2 FQGNSA.